The present T cell receptor (beta chain) was sequenced within a study of T cells after yellow fever vaccination. The overall study: Fractions with few cells were prepared using SMART-Seq v4 Ultra Low Input. Study results and caveats: Post-booster samples contained most primary-vaccination clones (approximately 96% CD4, about 90% CD8). Abundant clonotypes (contaminants from the bulk population) could be present in FACS-sorted repertoires.

The V gene's germline CDR1 is SGHNT and CDR2 YYREEE (reference sequence). V dropped 4 bases and J dropped 3; count of bases not matched to a gene: 5. The CDR3 spans 14 residues. As regards this clonotype: Its cognate antigen is unknown.

As TCR cDNA was made by 5'RACE template switching, a universal primer site and UMIs were added. TCRdb independently ran MiXCR on the 5' RACE reads; one entry per CDR3 protein. The sample consists of roughly 500,000 distinct CDR3 sequences, around 21% of them appearing once. The J gene is TRBJ1-1, the V gene TRBV5-4; 8 bases align to TRBD1. The sequence derives from a man aged 25 to 45 who received the YFV17D yellow fever vaccine. Source: PBMCs, taken 15 days after the yellow fever booster vaccination. CDR3 sequence reads: CASSPGQEDTEAFF. The CDR3 coding sequence is TGTGCCAGCAGCCCGGGACAGGAAGACACTGAAGCTTTCTTT.